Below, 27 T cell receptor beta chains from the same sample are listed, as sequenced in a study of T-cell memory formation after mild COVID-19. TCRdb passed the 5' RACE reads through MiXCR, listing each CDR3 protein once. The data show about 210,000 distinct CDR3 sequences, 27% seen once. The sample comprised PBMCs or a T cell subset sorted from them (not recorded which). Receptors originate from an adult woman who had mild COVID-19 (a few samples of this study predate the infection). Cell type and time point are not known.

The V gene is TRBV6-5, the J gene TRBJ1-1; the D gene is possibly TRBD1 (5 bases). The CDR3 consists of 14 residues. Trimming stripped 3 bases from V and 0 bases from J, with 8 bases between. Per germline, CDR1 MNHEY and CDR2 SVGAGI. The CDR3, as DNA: TGTGCCAGCAGTTATGAGGGGCTGAACACTGAAGCTTTCTTT. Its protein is CASSYEGLNTEAFF.

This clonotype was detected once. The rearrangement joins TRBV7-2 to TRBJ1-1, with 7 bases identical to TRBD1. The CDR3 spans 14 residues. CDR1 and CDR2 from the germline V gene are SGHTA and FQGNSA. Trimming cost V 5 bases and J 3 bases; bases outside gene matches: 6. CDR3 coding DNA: TGTGCCAGCAGCCGACAGGGTGGGTACACTGAAGCTTTCTTT. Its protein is CASSRQGGYTEAFF.

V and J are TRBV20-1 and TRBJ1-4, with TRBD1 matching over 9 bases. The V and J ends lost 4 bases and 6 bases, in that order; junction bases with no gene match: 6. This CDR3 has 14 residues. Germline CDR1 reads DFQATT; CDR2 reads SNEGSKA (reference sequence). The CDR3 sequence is CSATPGQGYEKLFF. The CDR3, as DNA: TGCAGTGCTACTCCGGGACAGGGATATGAAAAACTGTTTTTT.

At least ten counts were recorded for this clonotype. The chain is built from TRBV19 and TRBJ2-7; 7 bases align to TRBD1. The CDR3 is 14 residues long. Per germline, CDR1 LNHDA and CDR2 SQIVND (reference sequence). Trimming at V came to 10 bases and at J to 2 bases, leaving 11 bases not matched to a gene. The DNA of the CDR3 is TGTGCCACCACACCACAGGGGCGGACCTACGAGCAGTACTTC. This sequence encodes CATTPQGRTYEQYF.

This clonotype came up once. The CDR3 DNA sequence: TGCAGCGTTAGGGAACTGGGTGAAGCTTTCTTT. Translation gives CSVRELGEAFF. This chain connects TRBV29-1 to TRBJ1-1; D gene uncertain. Between the trimmed V and J ends, which lost 5 bases and 7 bases, there was a span of 11 bases. The CDR3 length is 11 residues. Germline V gene lookup returns CDR1 SQVTM and CDR2 ANQGSEA.

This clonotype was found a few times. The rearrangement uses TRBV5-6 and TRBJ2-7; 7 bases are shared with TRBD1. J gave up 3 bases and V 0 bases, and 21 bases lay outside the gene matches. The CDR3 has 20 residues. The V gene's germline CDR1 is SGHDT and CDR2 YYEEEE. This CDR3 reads CASSLVPGGTTIAYGYEQYF. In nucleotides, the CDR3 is TGTGCCAGCAGCTTGGTGCCAGGGGGTACCACAATAGCATACGGCTACGAGCAGTACTTC.

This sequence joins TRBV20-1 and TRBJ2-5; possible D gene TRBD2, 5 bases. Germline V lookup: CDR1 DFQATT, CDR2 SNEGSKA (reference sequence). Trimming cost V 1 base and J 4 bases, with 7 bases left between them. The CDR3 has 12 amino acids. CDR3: CSARARGETQYF. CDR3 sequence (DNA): TGCAGTGCTAGAGCACGGGGAGAGACCCAGTACTTC.

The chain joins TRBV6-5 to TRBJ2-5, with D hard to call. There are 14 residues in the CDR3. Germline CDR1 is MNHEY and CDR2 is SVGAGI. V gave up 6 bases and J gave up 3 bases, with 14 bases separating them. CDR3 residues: CASSAQSLKETQYF. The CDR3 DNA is TGTGCCAGCAGCGCACAGTCGCTTAAAGAGACCCAGTACTTC.

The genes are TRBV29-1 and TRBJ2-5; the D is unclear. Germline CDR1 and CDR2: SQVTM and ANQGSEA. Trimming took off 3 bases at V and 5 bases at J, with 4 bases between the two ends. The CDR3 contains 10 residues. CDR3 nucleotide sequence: TGCAGCGTTGAGTTGGAGACCCAGTACTTC. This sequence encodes CSVELETQYF.

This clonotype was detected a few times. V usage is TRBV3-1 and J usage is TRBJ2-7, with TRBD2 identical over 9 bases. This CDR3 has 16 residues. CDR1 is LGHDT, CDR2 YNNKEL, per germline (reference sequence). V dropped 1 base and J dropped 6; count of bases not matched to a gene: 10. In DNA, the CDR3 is TGTGCCAGCAGCCAAGGGTTGGGACTAGCTTACGGCGAGCAGTACTTC. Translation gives CASSQGLGLAYGEQYF.

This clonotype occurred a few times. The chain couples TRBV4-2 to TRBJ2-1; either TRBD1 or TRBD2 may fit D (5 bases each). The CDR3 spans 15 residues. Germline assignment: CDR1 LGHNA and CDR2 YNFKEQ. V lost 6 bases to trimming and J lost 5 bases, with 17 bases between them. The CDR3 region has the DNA TGTGCCAGCAGTCAAAGCCCGGGACCGGACAATGAGCAGTTCTTC. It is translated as CASSQSPGPDNEQFF.

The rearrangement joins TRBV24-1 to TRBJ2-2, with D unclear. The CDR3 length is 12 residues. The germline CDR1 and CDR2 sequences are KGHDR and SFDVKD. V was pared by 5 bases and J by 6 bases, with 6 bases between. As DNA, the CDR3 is TGTGCCACCAGTGTAATGGCCGGGGAGCTGTTTTTT. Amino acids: CATSVMAGELFF.

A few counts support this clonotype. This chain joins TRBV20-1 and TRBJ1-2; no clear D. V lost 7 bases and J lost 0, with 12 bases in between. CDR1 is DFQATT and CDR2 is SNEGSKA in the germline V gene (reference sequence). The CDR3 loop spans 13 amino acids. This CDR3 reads CSVGGRANYGYTF. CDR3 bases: TGCAGTGTCGGCGGCAGAGCTAACTATGGCTACACCTTC.

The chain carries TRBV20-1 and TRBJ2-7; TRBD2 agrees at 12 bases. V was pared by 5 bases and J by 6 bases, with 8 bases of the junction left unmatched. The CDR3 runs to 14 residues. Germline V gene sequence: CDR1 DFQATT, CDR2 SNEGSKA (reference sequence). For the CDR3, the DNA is TGCAGTGCTCTGGGGGGACTAGCGGGTTTCGAGCAGTACTTC. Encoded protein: CSALGGLAGFEQYF.

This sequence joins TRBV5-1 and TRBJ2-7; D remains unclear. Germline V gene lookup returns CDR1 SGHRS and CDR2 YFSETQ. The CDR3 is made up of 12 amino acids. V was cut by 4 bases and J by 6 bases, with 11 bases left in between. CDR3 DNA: TGCGCCAGCAGCACCAGTTATAGCGAGCAGTACTTC. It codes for CASSTSYSEQYF.

The CDR3 coding sequence is TGTGCCAGCAGCTTAGAGTTTGGGGGCTCGATCCGAGGGGAGACCCAGTACTTC. This gives the protein CASSLEFGGSIRGETQYF. The rearrangement links TRBV7-8 to TRBJ2-5, with D possibly TRBD1 on 6 matching bases. CDR3 length: 18 amino acids. Germline assignment: CDR1 SGHVS and CDR2 FQNEAQ. Trimming cost V 1 base and J 5 bases, with 23 bases left between them.

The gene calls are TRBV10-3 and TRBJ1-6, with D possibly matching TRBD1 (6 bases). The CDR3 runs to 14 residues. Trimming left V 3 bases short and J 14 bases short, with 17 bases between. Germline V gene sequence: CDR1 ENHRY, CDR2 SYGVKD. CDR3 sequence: CAISDEGVSVTLHF. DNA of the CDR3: TGTGCCATCAGTGATGAGGGGGTATCGGTCACCCTCCACTTT.

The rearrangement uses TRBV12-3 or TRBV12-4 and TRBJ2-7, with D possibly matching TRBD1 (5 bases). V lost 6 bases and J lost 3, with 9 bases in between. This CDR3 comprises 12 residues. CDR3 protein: CASSPGNYEQYF. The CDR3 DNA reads TGTGCCAGCAGCCCAGGGAACTACGAGCAGTACTTC.

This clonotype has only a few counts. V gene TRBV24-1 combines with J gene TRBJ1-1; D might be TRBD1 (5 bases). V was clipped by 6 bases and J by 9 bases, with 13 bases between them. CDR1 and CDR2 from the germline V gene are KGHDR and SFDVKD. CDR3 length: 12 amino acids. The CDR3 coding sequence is TGTGCCACCAGTCAGGGAAGAGGTCAAGCTTTCTTT. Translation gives CATSQGRGQAFF.

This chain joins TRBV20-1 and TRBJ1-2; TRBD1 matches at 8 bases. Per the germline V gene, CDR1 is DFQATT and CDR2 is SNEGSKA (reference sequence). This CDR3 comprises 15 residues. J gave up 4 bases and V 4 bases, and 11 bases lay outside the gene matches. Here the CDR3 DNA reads TGCAGTGCTATAGGACAGGGCATACCTGGCTATGGCTACACCTTC. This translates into CSAIGQGIPGYGYTF.

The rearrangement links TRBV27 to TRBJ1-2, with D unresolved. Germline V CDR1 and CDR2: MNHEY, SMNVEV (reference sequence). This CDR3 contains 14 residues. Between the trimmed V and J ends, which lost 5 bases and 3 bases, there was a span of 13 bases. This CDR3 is CASSAISDYYGYTF. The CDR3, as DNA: TGTGCCAGCAGTGCTATAAGCGATTACTATGGCTACACCTTC.

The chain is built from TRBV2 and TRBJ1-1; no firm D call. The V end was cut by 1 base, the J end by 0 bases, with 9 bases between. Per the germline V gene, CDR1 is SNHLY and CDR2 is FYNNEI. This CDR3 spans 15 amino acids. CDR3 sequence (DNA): TGTGCCAGCAGTGAAGTTAGAGGGCTGAACACTGAAGCTTTCTTT. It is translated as CASSEVRGLNTEAFF.

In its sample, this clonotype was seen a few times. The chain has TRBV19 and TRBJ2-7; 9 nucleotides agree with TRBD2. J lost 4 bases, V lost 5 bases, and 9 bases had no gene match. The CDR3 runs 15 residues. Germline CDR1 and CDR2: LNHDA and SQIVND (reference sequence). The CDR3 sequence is CASSYASGAYYEQYF. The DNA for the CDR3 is TGTGCCAGTAGTTACGCTAGCGGGGCTTATTACGAGCAGTACTTC.

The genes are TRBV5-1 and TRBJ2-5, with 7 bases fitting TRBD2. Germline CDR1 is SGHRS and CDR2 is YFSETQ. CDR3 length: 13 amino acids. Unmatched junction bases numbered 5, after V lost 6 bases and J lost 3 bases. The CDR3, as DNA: TGCGCCAGCACGGGACTATTAGAAGAGACCCAGTACTTC. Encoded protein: CASTGLLEETQYF.

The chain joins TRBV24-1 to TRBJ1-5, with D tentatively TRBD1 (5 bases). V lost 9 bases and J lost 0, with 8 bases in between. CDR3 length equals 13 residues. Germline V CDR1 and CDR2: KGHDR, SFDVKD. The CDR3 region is CATSQDSNQPQHF. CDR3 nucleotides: TGTGCCACCTCACAGGATAGCAATCAGCCCCAGCATTTT.

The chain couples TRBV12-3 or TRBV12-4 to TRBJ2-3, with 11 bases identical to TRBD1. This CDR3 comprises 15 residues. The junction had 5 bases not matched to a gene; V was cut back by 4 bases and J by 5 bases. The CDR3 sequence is CASSSGTGGIDTQYF. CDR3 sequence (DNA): TGTGCCAGCAGTTCCGGGACAGGGGGTATAGATACGCAGTATTTT.

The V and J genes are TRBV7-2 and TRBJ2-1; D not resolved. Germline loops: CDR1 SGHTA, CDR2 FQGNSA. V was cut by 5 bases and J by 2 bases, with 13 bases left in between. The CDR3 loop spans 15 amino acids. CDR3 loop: CASSPGLRPYNEQFF. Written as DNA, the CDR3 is TGTGCCAGCAGCCCGGGTCTTCGGCCCTACAATGAGCAGTTCTTC. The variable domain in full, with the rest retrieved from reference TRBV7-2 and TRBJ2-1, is GAGVSQSPSNKVTEKGKDVELRCDPISGHTALYWYRQSLGQGLEFLIYFQGNSAPDKSGLPSDRFSAERTGGSVSTLTIQRTQQEDSAVYLCASSPGLRPYNEQFFGPGTRLTVL.